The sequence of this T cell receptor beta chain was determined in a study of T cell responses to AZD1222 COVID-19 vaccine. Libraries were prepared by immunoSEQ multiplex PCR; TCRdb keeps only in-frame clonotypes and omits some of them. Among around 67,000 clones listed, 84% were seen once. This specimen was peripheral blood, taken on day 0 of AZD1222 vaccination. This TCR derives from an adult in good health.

DNA of the CDR3: TGCGCCAGCAGCCACCTGACAGGGTCCCACGAGCAGTACTTC. Protein sequence: CASSHLTGSHEQYF. The V call is TRBV4-1, the J call TRBJ2-7; 7 nucleotides agree with TRBD1. CDR3 length: 14 amino acids. With V trimmed by 3 bases and J by 5 bases, 7 bases remained unmatched. Germline lookup yields CDR1 MGHRA and CDR2 YSYEKL.